A few counts support the clone carrying this TCR beta chain. This entry comes from a study of early T cells in non-severe SARS-CoV-2 infection. TCRdb independently ran MiXCR on the 5' RACE reads; one entry per CDR3 protein. The data hold about 60,000 distinct CDR3 sequences, with around 20% observed a single time. The CDR3 sequence is 11 residues long. From germline, CDR1 is DFQATT and CDR2 SNEGSKA (reference sequence). V lost 3 bases, J lost 1 base, and 3 bases lay in between. The sequences come from whole blood, collected at baseline. The sequence was obtained from an adult who was a healthcare worker with PCR-confirmed SARS-CoV-2 infection or an uninfected control (not recorded which). V usage is TRBV20-1 and J usage is TRBJ1-1, with D unclear. CDR3 in DNA: TGCAGTGCTAGCAGGAACACTGAAGCTTTCTTT. Its translation is CSASRNTEAFF.